The T cell receptor beta chain described here comes from a study of cytomegalovirus exposure and HLA in healthy donors. With 60 Vbeta and 13 Jbeta primers, the PCR was carried out. TCRdb's copy holds only in-frame clones and misses some; the assay was immunoSEQ multiplex PCR. The sample yields 150,000 to 200,000 clones, roughly 83% seen once. The V gene end was trimmed by 7 bases and the J gene end by 2 bases; junction bases not matched to a gene: 17. The germline gives CDR1 MDHEN, CDR2 SYDVKM. The CDR3 length is 18 residues. The table lists this clone with a few counts. The V gene is TRBV28, the J gene TRBJ2-7, with 10 bases aligning to TRBD2. The sample was PBMCs. This clonotype originated in a man aged 25 to 45 in good health and CMV-seronegative. The chain's CDR3 is CASTTGASGGVVAYEQYF. The CDR3 nucleotides are TGTGCCAGCACTACTGGGGCTAGCGGGGGCGTAGTAGCCTACGAGCAGTACTTC.